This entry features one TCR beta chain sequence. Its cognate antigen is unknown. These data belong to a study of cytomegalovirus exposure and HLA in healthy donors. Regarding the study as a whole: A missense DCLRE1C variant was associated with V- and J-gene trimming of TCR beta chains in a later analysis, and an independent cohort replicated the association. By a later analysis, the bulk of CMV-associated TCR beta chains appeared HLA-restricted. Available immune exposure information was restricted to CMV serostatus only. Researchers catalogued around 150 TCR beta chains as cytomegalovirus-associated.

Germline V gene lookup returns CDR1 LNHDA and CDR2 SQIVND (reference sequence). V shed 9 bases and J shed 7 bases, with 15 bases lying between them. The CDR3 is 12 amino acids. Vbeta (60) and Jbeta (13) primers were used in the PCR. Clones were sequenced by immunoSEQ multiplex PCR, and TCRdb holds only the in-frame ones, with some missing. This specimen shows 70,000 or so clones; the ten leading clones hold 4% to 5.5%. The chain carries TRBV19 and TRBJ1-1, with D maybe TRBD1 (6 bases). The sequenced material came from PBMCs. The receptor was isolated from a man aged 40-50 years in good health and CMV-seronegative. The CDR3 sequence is CASVGGAIEAFF. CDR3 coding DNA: TGTGCCAGCGTGGGGGGGGCTATTGAAGCTTTCTTT.